The 30 T cell receptor beta chains below come from one sample, sequenced in a study of vaccination and CD4 T cells after COVID-19. No antigens are known for them. Cultured CD4+ T-cell DNA underwent Oncomine TCR Beta short-read sequencing. MiXCR, run by TCRdb on the PCR reads, gives a single entry per CDR3 protein. Seen here are 13,000 or so distinct CDR3 sequences, about 25% observed once, and the top ten hold more than 7.5%. Regarding treatment: roughly 10-day PBMC culture with coronavirus spike peptide pools or control peptides (ViraFEST assay). The sequenced material came from CD4+ T cells from blood, cultured in vitro. Every receptor here comes from a human donor who had recovered from COVID-19.

This chain joins TRBV6-1 and TRBJ2-2; 11 positions match TRBD2. The CDR3 sequence is 17 residues long. Unmatched junction bases numbered 10, after V lost 6 bases and J lost 4 bases. Germline-derived CDR1 and CDR2 are MNHNS and SASEGT. The CDR3 DNA reads TGTGCCAGCAGCGACCGACTAGCGGGGAGTTCCACCGGGGAGCTGTTTTTT. This encodes CASSDRLAGSSTGELFF.

The gene calls are TRBV30 and TRBJ1-6; D gene unclear. This CDR3 comprises 14 residues. CDR1 is GTSNPN, CDR2 SVGIG, per germline (reference sequence). Trimming removed 8 bases from V and 3 bases from J, with 14 bases in between. The CDR3 DNA is TGTGCCCGCAATGGGGAGAACTATAATTCACCCCTCCACTTT. Protein: CARNGENYNSPLHF.

The V and J genes are TRBV6-5 and TRBJ2-3; TRBD2 is a possible D gene (6 bases). This CDR3 comprises 15 residues. Germline assignment: CDR1 MNHEY and CDR2 SVGAGI. Trimming left V 2 bases short and J 6 bases short, with 15 bases between. The CDR3 here is CASSYGAGQADTQYF. In DNA, the CDR3 is TGTGCCAGCAGTTACGGGGCGGGGCAGGCTGATACGCAGTATTTT.

This clonotype has only a few counts. The V gene is TRBV12-3 or TRBV12-4, the J gene TRBJ1-1, with 8 bases that match TRBD1. Losses at the gene ends were 3 bases for V and 3 bases for J; bases not matched to a gene: 6. The CDR3 covers 15 residues. CDR3 nucleotide sequence: TGTGCCAGCAGTTTGGACAGGGCTTTGTACACTGAAGCTTTCTTT. Amino acid sequence: CASSLDRALYTEAFF.

The genes are TRBV12-5 and TRBJ1-2, with 7 bases matching TRBD1. The J segment lost 10 bases and the V segment lost 2 bases, leaving 13 bases of the junction unmatched. The germline CDR1 and CDR2 sequences are LGHNT and FRNRAP. The CDR3 extends over 15 amino acids. Here the CDR3 DNA reads TGTGCTAGTGGTTTGTCCCGAGGGGGCAGAGACTTCTACACCTTC. This translates into CASGLSRGGRDFYTF.

The chain combines TRBV12-3 or TRBV12-4 with TRBJ1-6; 7 bases map to TRBD1. V dropped 5 bases and J dropped 10; count of bases not matched to a gene: 11. The CDR3 has 15 amino acids. The CDR3 protein is CASSRQTGRRSPLHF. The DNA for the CDR3 is TGTGCCAGCAGTCGCCAGACAGGGCGTCGCTCACCCCTCCACTTT.

The sample holds a few counts of this clonotype. This chain uses TRBV5-5 with TRBJ1-1; weak D call: TRBD1 (6 bases). CDR3 length equals 17 residues. Germline CDR1 is SGHKS and CDR2 is YYEKEE (reference sequence). V gave up 4 bases and J gave up 0 bases, with 19 bases separating them. CDR3 amino acids: CASSPGTSIFMNTEAFF. Here the CDR3 DNA reads TGTGCCAGCAGCCCTGGGACATCCATTTTTATGAACACTGAAGCTTTCTTT.

Note on this clonotype: Compared with germline, one end of the junction differs, possibly owing to a read error. The chain couples TRBV7-9 to TRBJ2-2; possibly TRBD1 or TRBD2 for D (7 bases each). There are 12 residues in the CDR3. CDR1 is SEHNR, CDR2 FQNEAQ, per germline (reference sequence). CDR3 DNA: TGCGTAGGGGGGGACAGCACCGGGGAGCTGTTTTTT. Residues: CVGGDSTGELFF. The full variable domain, its missing parts supplied by reference TRBV7-9 and TRBJ2-2, is DTGVSQNPRHKITKRGQNVTFRCDPISEHNRLYWYRQTLGQGPEFLTYFQNEAQLEKSRLLSDRFSAERPKGSFSTLEIQRTEQGDSAMYLCVGGDSTGELFFGEGSRLTVL.

This clonotype has just a few counts. V is TRBV20-1 and J is TRBJ1-6; 8 bases are a match to TRBD1. V dropped 4 bases and J dropped 12; count of bases not matched to a gene: 5. CDR1 DFQATT and CDR2 SNEGSKA come from the germline V gene (reference sequence). There are 12 residues in the CDR3. The CDR3 protein is CSAKTGDRPLHF. Here the CDR3 DNA reads TGCAGTGCTAAGACAGGGGATCGACCCCTCCACTTT.

V gene TRBV7-9 combines with J gene TRBJ2-5; D is ambiguous. The CDR3 has 11 residues. CDR1 is SEHNR, CDR2 FQNEAQ, per germline (reference sequence). Trimming took 7 bases from V and 5 from J, leaving 8 bases between them. The CDR3 sequence: CASTNIETQYF. DNA for the CDR3: TGTGCCAGCACCAACATCGAGACCCAGTACTTC. Drawing the rest from reference TRBV7-9 and TRBJ2-5, the complete variable domain is DTGVSQNPRHKITKRGQNVTFRCDPISEHNRLYWYRQTLGQGPEFLTYFQNEAQLEKSRLLSDRFSAERPKGSFSTLEIQRTEQGDSAMYLCASTNIETQYFGPGTRLLVL.

The chain links TRBV19 to TRBJ1-6, with 8 bases aligning to TRBD1. This CDR3 has 15 residues. Germline V gene sequence: CDR1 LNHDA, CDR2 SQIVND (reference sequence). J gave up 10 bases and V 4 bases, and 9 bases lay outside the gene matches. The DNA for the CDR3 is TGTGCCAGTAGTACCCAGACAGGGGACGGGTCACCCCTCCACTTT. Amino acids: CASSTQTGDGSPLHF.

The chain links TRBV11-3 to TRBJ1-4; D perhaps matches TRBD1 (5 bases). The CDR3 sequence is 15 residues long. Trimming shortened V by 5 bases and J by 4 bases, and 14 bases separated the two germline ends. From germline, CDR1 is SGHNT and CDR2 YENEEA. This CDR3 is CASSGGPTYNEKLFF. The CDR3 nucleotides are TGTGCCAGCAGCGGGGGACCGACCTATAATGAAAAACTGTTTTTT.

Only a few counts were recorded for this clonotype. The V and J genes are TRBV9 and TRBJ1-2, with D maybe TRBD1 (6 bases). V was trimmed by 3 bases and J by 4 bases, leaving 13 bases between them. CDR3 length: 14 amino acids. Looked up from germline, CDR1 is SGDLS and CDR2 is YYNGEE. The CDR3 DNA reads TGTGCCAGCAGCGCCACCTTGGACAGCTATGGCTACACCTTC. Its protein is CASSATLDSYGYTF.

This clonotype is labeled medium-sized (0.01 to 0.1%). The J gene is TRBJ1-2, the V gene TRBV2; possibly TRBD1 for D (6 bases). The germline V and J ends were trimmed by 5 bases and 7 bases, with 23 bases remaining between them. CDR1 is SNHLY, CDR2 FYNNEI, per germline. The CDR3 runs to 16 residues. In DNA form, the CDR3 reads TGTGCCAGCAGTCGGACAGCGCTTGCTGTTATGGGTGGCTACACCTTC. Residues: CASSRTALAVMGGYTF.

The rearrangement joins TRBV4-1 to TRBJ2-7; D unclear. The V gene's germline CDR1 is MGHRA and CDR2 YSYEKL. The CDR3 runs 15 residues. Trimming cost V 3 bases and J 0 bases, with 12 bases left between them. This chain's CDR3 is CASSQAPTDSYEQYF. The CDR3 bases are TGCGCCAGCAGCCAGGCCCCGACGGACTCCTACGAGCAGTACTTC.

This sequence joins TRBV4-1 and TRBJ2-1; D may be TRBD2 (6 bases). The germline V gene encodes CDR1 MGHRA and CDR2 YSYEKL. CDR3 length: 16 amino acids. The ends were cut back, 4 bases at V and 8 bases at J, with 21 bases in the middle. CDR3: CASSPPYRGFPDEQFF. Here the CDR3 DNA reads TGCGCCAGCAGCCCGCCCTATCGGGGGTTCCCGGATGAGCAGTTCTTC.

The V and J genes are TRBV30 and TRBJ2-6; maybe TRBD1 (6 bases). The CDR3 runs 13 residues. CDR1 GTSNPN and CDR2 SVGIG come from the germline V gene (reference sequence). V was trimmed by 3 bases and J by 6 bases, leaving 9 bases between them. The CDR3 DNA follows: TGTGCCTGGAGGGGGGCGAAGGCCAACGTCCTGACTTTC. This encodes CAWRGAKANVLTF.

The table lists this clonotype with a few counts. The chain is built from TRBV6-1 and TRBJ2-7; tentative D call: TRBD2 (5 bases). The CDR3 consists of 15 residues. Germline values: CDR1 MNHNS, CDR2 SASEGT. The germline V and J ends were trimmed by 3 bases and 0 bases, with 12 bases remaining between them. In nucleotides, the CDR3 is TGTGCCAGCAGTGATCCGGCAGGACTCTCCTACGAGCAGTACTTC. Its translation is CASSDPAGLSYEQYF.

This clonotype appeared a few times. J is TRBJ1-5 and V is TRBV6-1; D possibly corresponds to TRBD1 (5 bases). This CDR3 region has 18 residues. In germline, CDR1 is MNHNS, CDR2 SASEGT. V lost 5 bases and J 6 bases, leaving 26 bases between the germline ends. CDR3 in amino acids: CASSTPAGTRIGLQPQHF. CDR3 in DNA: TGTGCCAGCAGTACTCCGGCAGGGACGAGGATCGGCCTTCAGCCCCAGCATTTT.

This clonotype has only a few counts. V gene TRBV10-3 combines with J gene TRBJ1-1, with 7 bases identical to TRBD1. After removal of 10 bases from V and 1 base from J, the junction contained 9 bases not matched to a gene. CDR3 length: 14 residues. Per germline, CDR1 ENHRY and CDR2 SYGVKD. The CDR3 nucleotides are TGTGCCACCAAGACGGGACAGCCGAACACTGAAGCTTTCTTT. This translates into CATKTGQPNTEAFF.

The chain joins TRBV10-3 to TRBJ2-7; maybe TRBD2 (6 bases). The CDR3 spans 12 residues. Trimming took 1 base from V and 6 from J, leaving 7 bases between them. Germline loops: CDR1 ENHRY, CDR2 SYGVKD. The CDR3 sequence: CAISEWGGEQYF. CDR3 nucleotides: TGTGCCATCAGTGAGTGGGGAGGCGAGCAGTACTTC.

Worth noting for this clonotype: The junction and the germline gene differ at one end; a read error may be behind it. The CDR3 DNA reads TGTGCCGGTAGTATATCGAATATTCGAGTCAGTTTTCATCAGCCCCAGCATTTT. Its translation is CAGSISNIRVSFHQPQHF. The V gene is TRBV19, the J gene TRBJ1-5; D remains unclear. The CDR3 consists of 18 residues. Germline CDR1 reads LNHDA; CDR2 reads SQIVND (reference sequence).

This clonotype was seen only a few times. The CDR3 here is CAWGTGLSFNSPLHF. DNA for the CDR3: TGTGCCTGGGGAACAGGACTTTCATTTAATTCACCCCTCCACTTT. The J gene is TRBJ1-6, the V gene TRBV30; weak D call: TRBD1 (5 bases). CDR3 length equals 15 residues. CDR1 and CDR2 from the germline V gene are GTSNPN and SVGIG (reference sequence). V dropped 5 bases and J dropped 6 bases, with 17 bases sitting between them.

The chain couples TRBV12-3 or TRBV12-4 to TRBJ2-1; 9 nucleotides match TRBD2. The trim removed 6 bases at V and 8 bases at J, leaving 8 bases unmatched. This CDR3 is 14 amino acids long. The CDR3 nucleotides are TGTGCCAGCAGCGTGGGGACTAGCCGAGATGAGCAGTTCTTC. Residues: CASSVGTSRDEQFF.

Here the CDR3 reads CASSETPGRGNTEAFF. For the CDR3, the DNA is TGTGCCAGCAGCGAAACCCCGGGCAGGGGCAACACTGAAGCTTTCTTT. The chain recombines TRBV5-4 with TRBJ1-1; weak D call: TRBD1 (6 bases). The CDR3 length is 16 residues. Trimming cost V 4 bases and J 2 bases, with 18 bases left between them. Per germline, CDR1 SGHNT and CDR2 YYREEE (reference sequence).

The rearrangement uses TRBV10-3 and TRBJ1-1; no definite D call. V lost 7 bases, J lost 6 bases, and 18 bases lay in between. This CDR3 is built from 14 residues. The germline CDR1 and CDR2 sequences are ENHRY and SYGVKD. CDR3 sequence reads: CAIKENVGKAEAFF. The CDR3 bases are TGTGCCATCAAGGAGAATGTTGGAAAGGCTGAAGCTTTCTTT.

The rearrangement uses TRBV6-1 and TRBJ1-2, with D maybe TRBD1 (5 bases). V lost 5 bases and J lost 1, with 11 bases in between. The CDR3 runs to 14 residues. Per the germline V gene, CDR1 is MNHNS and CDR2 is SASEGT. The CDR3 DNA reads as TGTGCCAGCAGTCGGGACGGTTTTAACTATGGCTACACCTTC. Amino acid sequence: CASSRDGFNYGYTF.

CDR3 amino acids: CASSEYWGTNEQFF. The CDR3 DNA reads as TGTGCCAGCAGTGAATACTGGGGGACAAATGAGCAGTTCTTC. The gene calls are TRBV25-1 and TRBJ2-1; a possible D gene is TRBD1 (6 bases). The CDR3 is made up of 14 amino acids. The germline V and J ends were trimmed by 0 bases and 7 bases, with 10 bases remaining between them. CDR1 is MGHDK, CDR2 SYGVNS, per germline.

This sequence joins TRBV30 and TRBJ2-3, with D unresolved. The CDR3 has 16 amino acids. V dropped 5 bases and J dropped 0 bases, with 18 bases sitting between them. Germline-derived CDR1 and CDR2 are GTSNPN and SVGIG (reference sequence). The CDR3, as DNA: TGTGCCTGGTCCCCCGGGTCCCAAACTAGCACAGATACGCAGTATTTT. It translates to CAWSPGSQTSTDTQYF.

Only a few counts were recorded for this clonotype. The CDR3 sequence is CATSGGPYTGELFF. CDR3 coding DNA: TGTGCCACCTCGGGGGGGCCATATACCGGGGAGCTGTTTTTT. V is TRBV6-1 and J is TRBJ2-2; 8 bases map to TRBD2. Germline V gives CDR1 MNHNS, CDR2 SASEGT. Losses at the gene ends were 10 bases for V and 5 bases for J; bases not matched to a gene: 9. This CDR3 spans 14 amino acids.